One TCR beta chain is described in this entry. The target antigen is unknown. This sample was included in a study of T cells after yellow fever vaccination. Study-wide background: It was SMART-Seq v4 Ultra Low Input that prepared the fractions with low cell numbers.

Study results and limitations: Booster samples showed a return of most primary-vaccination clones (approximately 96% CD4, over 70% CD8).

V lost 5 bases, J lost 0 bases, and 13 bases lay in between. The germline V gene encodes CDR1 SGHTA and CDR2 FQGNSA. The CDR3 has 15 amino acids. TCR cDNA, made by 5'RACE template switching, carried an added universal primer site and UMIs. A single record per CDR3 protein comes from TCRdb applying MiXCR to the 5' RACE reads. The sample contains approximately 300,000 distinct CDR3 sequences, 10% to 15% of which appear only once. Specimen: CD4+ T cells sorted from PBMCs, collected 45 days after the yellow fever booster vaccination. The chain carries TRBV7-2 and TRBJ1-1; D is ambiguous. The sequence was obtained from a man younger than 40 who received the YFV17D yellow fever vaccine. The CDR3 DNA sequence: TGTGCCAGCAGCCCACAATCGGGTATGAACACTGAAGCTTTCTTT. Translation: CASSPQSGMNTEAFF.